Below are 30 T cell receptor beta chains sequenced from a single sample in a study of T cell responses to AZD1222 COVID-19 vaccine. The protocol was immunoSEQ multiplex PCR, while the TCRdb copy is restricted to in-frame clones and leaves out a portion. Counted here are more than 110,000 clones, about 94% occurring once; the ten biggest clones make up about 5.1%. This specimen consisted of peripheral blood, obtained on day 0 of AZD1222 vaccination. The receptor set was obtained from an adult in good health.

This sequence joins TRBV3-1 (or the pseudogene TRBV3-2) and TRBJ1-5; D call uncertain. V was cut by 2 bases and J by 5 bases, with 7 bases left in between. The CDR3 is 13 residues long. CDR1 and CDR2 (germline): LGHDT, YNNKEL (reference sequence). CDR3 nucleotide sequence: TGTGCCAGCAGCCAAAGCCGGGATCAGCCCCAGCATTTT. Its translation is CASSQSRDQPQHF.

The CDR3 here is CASSADNHSTDTQYF. The CDR3 DNA sequence: TGCGCCAGCAGCGCGGACAACCACTCCACAGATACGCAGTATTTT. The chain combines TRBV5-1 with TRBJ2-3; possible D gene TRBD1, 5 bases. The CDR3 totals 15 residues. V was pared by 4 bases and J by 2 bases, with 14 bases between. The germline gives CDR1 SGHRS, CDR2 YFSETQ.

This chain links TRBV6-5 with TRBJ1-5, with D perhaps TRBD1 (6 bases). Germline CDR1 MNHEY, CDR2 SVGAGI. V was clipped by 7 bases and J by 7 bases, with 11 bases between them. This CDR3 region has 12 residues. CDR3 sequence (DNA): TGTGCCAGCACCACCAGGGGCCAGCCCCAGCATTTT. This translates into CASTTRGQPQHF.

The CDR3 here is CASSFEGYLGYTF. The CDR3, as DNA: TGTGCCAGCAGTTTTGAGGGTTATCTTGGCTACACCTTC. The chain is built from TRBV12-3 or TRBV12-4 and TRBJ1-2; D not resolved. Trimming left V 3 bases short and J 7 bases short, with 12 bases between. The CDR3 spans 13 residues.

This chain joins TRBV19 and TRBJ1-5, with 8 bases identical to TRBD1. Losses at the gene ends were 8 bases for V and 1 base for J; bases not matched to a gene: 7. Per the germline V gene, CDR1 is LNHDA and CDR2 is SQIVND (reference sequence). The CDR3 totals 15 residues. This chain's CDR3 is CASQDRAESNQPQHF. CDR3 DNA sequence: TGTGCCAGTCAGGACAGGGCGGAAAGCAATCAGCCCCAGCATTTT.

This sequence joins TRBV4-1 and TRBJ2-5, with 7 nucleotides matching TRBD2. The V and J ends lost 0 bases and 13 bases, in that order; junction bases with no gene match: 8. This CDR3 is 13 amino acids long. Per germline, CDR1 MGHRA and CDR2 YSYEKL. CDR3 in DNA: TGCGCCAGCAGCCAAGATGAGGCGGGAGTGGGGTACTTC. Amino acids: CASSQDEAGVGYF.

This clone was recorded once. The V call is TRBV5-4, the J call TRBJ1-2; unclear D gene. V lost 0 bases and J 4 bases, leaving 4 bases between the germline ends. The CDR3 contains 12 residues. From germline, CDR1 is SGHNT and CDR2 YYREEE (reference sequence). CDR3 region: CASSLDTYGYTF. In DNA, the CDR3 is TGTGCCAGCAGCTTGGACACCTATGGCTACACCTTC.

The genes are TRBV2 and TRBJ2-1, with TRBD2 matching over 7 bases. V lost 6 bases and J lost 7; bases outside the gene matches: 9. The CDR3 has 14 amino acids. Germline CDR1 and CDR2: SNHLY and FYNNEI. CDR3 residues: CASRLEAGENEQFF. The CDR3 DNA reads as TGTGCCAGCAGGTTGGAGGCGGGAGAGAATGAGCAGTTCTTC.

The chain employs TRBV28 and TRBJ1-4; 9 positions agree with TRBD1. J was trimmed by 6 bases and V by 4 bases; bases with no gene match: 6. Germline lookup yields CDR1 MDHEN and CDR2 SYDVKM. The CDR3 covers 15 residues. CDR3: CASSSTGGMDEKLFF. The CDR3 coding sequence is TGTGCCAGCAGTTCCACAGGGGGCATGGATGAAAAACTGTTTTTT.

This CDR3 reads CASSEAKGGDYGYTF. The CDR3 DNA sequence: TGTGCCAGCAGTGAAGCGAAAGGGGGTGACTATGGCTACACCTTC. The chain links TRBV25-1 to TRBJ1-2; D might be TRBD1 (6 bases). CDR1 MGHDK and CDR2 SYGVNS come from the germline V gene. The CDR3 runs 15 residues. V was trimmed by 2 bases and J by 3 bases, leaving 13 bases between them.

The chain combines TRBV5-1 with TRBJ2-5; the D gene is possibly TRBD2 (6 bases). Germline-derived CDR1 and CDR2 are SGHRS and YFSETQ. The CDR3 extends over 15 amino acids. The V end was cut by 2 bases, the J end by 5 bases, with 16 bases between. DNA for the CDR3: TGCGCCAGCAGCTTCCACACGGGAGAGAGGGAGACCCAGTACTTC. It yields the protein CASSFHTGERETQYF.

The CDR3 region is CASSLRQEYGYTF. CDR3 DNA: TGTGCCAGCAGCTTAAGGCAGGAATATGGCTACACCTTC. This sequence joins TRBV7-9 and TRBJ1-2; D is ambiguous. The CDR3 spans 13 residues. V was cut by 2 bases and J by 5 bases, with 9 bases left in between. CDR1 SEHNR and CDR2 FQNEAQ come from the germline V gene (reference sequence). The variable domain in full, completed from reference TRBV7-9 and TRBJ1-2, reads DTGVSQNPRHKITKRGQNVTFRCDPISEHNRLYWYRQTLGQGPEFLTYFQNEAQLEKSRLLSDRFSAERPKGSFSTLEIQRTEQGDSAMYLCASSLRQEYGYTFGSGTRLTVV.

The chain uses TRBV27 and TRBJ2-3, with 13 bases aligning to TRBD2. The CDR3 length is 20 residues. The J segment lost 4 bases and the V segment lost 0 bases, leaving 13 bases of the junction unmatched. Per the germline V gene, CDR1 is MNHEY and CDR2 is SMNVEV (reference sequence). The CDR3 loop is CASSLSPFRTSGSGADTQYF. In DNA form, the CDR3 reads TGTGCCAGCAGTTTATCCCCTTTTAGGACTAGCGGGAGTGGTGCAGATACGCAGTATTTT.

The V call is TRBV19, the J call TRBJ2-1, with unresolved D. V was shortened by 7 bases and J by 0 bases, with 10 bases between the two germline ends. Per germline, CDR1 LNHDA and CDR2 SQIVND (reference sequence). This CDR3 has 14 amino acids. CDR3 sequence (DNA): TGTGCCAGTAAGCGAAGCGCCTCCTACAATGAGCAGTTCTTC. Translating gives CASKRSASYNEQFF. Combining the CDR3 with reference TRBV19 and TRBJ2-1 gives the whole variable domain DGGITQSPKYLFRKEGQNVTLSCEQNLNHDAMYWYRQDPGQGLRLIYYSQIVNDFQKGDIAEGYSVSREKKESFPLTVTSAQKNPTAFYLCASKRSASYNEQFFGPGTRLTVL.

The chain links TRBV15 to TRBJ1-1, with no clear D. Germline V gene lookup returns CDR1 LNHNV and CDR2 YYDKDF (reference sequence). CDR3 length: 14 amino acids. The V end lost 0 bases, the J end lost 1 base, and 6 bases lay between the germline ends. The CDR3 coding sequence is TGTGCCACCAGCAGAGATTACGGGAACACTGAAGCTTTCTTT. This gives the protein CATSRDYGNTEAFF.

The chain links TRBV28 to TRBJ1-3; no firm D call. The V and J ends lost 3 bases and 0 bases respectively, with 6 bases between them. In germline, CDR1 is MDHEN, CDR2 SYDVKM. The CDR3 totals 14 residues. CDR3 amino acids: CASSFEVSGNTIYF. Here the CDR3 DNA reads TGTGCCAGCAGTTTCGAGGTCTCTGGAAACACCATATATTTT.

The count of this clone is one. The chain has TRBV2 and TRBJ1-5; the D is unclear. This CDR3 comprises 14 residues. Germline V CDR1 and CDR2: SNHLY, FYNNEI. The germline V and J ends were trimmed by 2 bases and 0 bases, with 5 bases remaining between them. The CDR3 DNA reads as TGTGCCAGCAGTGAAAGTACTAGCAATCAGCCCCAGCATTTT. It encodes CASSESTSNQPQHF.

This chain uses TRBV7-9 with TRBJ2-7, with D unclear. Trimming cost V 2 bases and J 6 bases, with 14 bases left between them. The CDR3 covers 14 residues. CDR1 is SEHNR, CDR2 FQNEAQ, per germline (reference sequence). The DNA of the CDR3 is TGTGCCAGCAGCTTATTGTCCCAGGATAGCGAGCAGTACTTC. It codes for CASSLLSQDSEQYF.

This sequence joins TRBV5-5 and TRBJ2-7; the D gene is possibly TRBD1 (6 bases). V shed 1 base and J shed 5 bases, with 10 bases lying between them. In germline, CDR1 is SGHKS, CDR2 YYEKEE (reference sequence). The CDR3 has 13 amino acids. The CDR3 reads CASSLPRGNEQYF. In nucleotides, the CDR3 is TGTGCCAGCAGCTTGCCCAGGGGCAACGAGCAGTACTTC.

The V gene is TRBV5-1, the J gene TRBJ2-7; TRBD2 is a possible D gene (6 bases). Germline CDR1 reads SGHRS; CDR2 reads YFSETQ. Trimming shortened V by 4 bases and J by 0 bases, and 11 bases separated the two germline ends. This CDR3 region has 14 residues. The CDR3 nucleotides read TGCGCCAGCAGCCTGGGACTTAGCTCCTACGAGCAGTACTTC. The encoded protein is CASSLGLSSYEQYF.

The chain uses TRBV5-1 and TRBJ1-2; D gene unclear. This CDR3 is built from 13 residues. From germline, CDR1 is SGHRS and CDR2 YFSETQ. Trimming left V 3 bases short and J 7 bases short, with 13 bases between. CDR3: CASSSAGVGGYTF. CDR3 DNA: TGCGCCAGCAGCTCAGCCGGGGTTGGTGGCTACACCTTC.

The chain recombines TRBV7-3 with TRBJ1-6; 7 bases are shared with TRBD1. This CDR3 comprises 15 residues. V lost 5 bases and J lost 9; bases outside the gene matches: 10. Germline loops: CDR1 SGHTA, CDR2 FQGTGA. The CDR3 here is CASSDWTGGSSPLHF. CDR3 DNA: TGTGCCAGCAGCGACTGGACAGGAGGGTCTTCACCCCTCCACTTT. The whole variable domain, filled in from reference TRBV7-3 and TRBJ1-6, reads GAGVSQTPSNKVTEKGKYVELRCDPISGHTALYWYRQSLGQGPEFLIYFQGTGAADDSGLPNDRFFAVRPEGSVSTLKIQRTERGDSAVYLCASSDWTGGSSPLHFGNGTRLTVT.

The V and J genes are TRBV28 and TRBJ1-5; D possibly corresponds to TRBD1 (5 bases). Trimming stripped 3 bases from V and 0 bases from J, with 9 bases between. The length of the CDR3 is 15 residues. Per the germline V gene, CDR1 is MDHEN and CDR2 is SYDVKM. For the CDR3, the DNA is TGTGCCAGCAGTTTCTTACAGGATAGCAATCAGCCCCAGCATTTT. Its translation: CASSFLQDSNQPQHF. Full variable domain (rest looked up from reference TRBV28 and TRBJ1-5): DVKVTQSSRYLVKRTGEKVFLECVQDMDHENMFWYRQDPGLGLRLIYFSYDVKMKEKGDIPEGYSVSREKKERFSLILESASTNQTSMYLCASSFLQDSNQPQHFGDGTRLSIL.

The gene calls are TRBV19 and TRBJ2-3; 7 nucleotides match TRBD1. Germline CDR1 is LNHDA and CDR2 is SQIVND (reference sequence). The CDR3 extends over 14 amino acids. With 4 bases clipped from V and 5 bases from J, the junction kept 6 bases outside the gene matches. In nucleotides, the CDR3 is TGTGCCAGTAGTACTCGACAGGGCCAAGATACGCAGTATTTT. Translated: CASSTRQGQDTQYF.

Here the CDR3 reads CASSMGGSGQPQHF. The CDR3 DNA sequence: TGTGCCAGTAGTATGGGAGGGTCGGGTCAGCCCCAGCATTTT. The rearrangement uses TRBV19 and TRBJ1-5; D ambiguous. Germline V gene lookup returns CDR1 LNHDA and CDR2 SQIVND (reference sequence). The V end was cut by 3 bases, the J end by 6 bases, with 12 bases between. This CDR3 has 14 amino acids.

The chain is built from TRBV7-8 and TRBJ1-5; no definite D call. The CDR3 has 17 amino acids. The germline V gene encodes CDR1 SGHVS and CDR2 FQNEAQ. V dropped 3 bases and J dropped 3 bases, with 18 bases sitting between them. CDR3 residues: CASSFGLGRLTNQPQHF. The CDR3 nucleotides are TGTGCCAGCAGCTTTGGCCTGGGCCGGCTCACCAATCAGCCCCAGCATTTT.

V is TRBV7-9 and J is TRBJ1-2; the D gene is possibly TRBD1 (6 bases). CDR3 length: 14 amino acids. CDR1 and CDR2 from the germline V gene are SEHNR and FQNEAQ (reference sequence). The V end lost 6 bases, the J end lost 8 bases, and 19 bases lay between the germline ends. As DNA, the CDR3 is TGTGCCAGCAGTCCGCCCGGGACAAGTCCGGGCTACACCTTC. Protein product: CASSPPGTSPGYTF.

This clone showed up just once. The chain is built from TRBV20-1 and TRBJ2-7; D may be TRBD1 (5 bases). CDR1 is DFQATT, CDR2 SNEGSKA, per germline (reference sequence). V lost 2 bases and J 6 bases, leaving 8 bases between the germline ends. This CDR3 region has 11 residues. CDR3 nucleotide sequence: TGCAGTGCTAGAAGGGGTTCCGAGCAGTACTTC. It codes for CSARRGSEQYF.

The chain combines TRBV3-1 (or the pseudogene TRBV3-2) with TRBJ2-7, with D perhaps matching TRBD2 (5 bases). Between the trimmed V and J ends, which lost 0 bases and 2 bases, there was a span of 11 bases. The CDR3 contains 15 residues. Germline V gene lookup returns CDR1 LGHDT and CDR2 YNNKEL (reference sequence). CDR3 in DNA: TGTGCCAGCAGCCAAGATCGGGGTTACGCCTACGAGCAGTACTTC. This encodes CASSQDRGYAYEQYF.

The CDR3 DNA follows: TGTGCCAGCAAAGGGACTAGCGGGAGGGCCCCAGATACGCAGTATTTT. The encoded protein is CASKGTSGRAPDTQYF. The chain is built from TRBV2 and TRBJ2-3; 16 nucleotides match TRBD2. Germline assignment: CDR1 SNHLY and CDR2 FYNNEI. V gave up 7 bases and J gave up 4 bases; unmatched junction bases: 5. This CDR3 spans 16 amino acids.